The sequence of this T cell receptor beta chain was determined in a study of cytomegalovirus exposure and HLA in healthy donors. Study-level findings and limits: Analysis was carried out at a later point, and it linked a missense DCLRE1C variant to TCR beta V- and J-gene trimming.

The PCR used 60 Vbeta and 13 Jbeta primers. The data were produced by immunoSEQ multiplex PCR, yet TCRdb's version contains in-frame clones alone and is incomplete. The repertoire holds roughly 240,000 clones, with around 80% as singletons. About this clone itself: No antigen is known for it.

The V gene end was trimmed by 4 bases and the J gene end by 7 bases; junction bases not matched to a gene: 6. The CDR3 loop spans 14 amino acids. CDR1 and CDR2 from the germline V gene are MNHEY and SVGAGI. Sequencing was performed on PBMCs. The J gene is TRBJ1-1, the V gene TRBV6-5, with 10 bases fitting TRBD1. The receptor was derived from a boy younger than 18 in good health and CMV-seronegative. CDR3 nucleotides: TGTGCCAGCAGTTTTAGACAGGGGGCAGGTGAAGCTTTCTTT. Protein product: CASSFRQGAGEAFF.